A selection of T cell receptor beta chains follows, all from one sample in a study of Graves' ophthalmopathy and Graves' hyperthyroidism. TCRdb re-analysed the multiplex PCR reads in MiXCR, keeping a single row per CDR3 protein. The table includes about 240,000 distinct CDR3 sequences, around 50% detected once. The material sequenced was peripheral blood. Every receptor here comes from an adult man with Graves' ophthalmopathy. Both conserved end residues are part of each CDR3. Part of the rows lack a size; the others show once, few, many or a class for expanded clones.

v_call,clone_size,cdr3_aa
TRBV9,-,CASSVGGKGYGYTF
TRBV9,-,CASSRRGPDTEAFF
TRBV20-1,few,CSARDQRGAAGETQYF
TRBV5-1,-,CASRPTRTRETQYF
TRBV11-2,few,CASSKGQPYEQYF
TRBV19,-,CASSRGDRATEAFF
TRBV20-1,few,CSARDLGYEQYF
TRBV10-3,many,CAISAEDGARDRQYGYTF
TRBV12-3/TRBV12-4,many,CASSPDRGGANVLTF
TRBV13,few,CASSLGGGGYTF
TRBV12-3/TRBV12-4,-,CASSLTSGGAIPYEQYF
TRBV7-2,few,CASSPVQGASFGANVLTF
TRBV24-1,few,CATSDQGPGYYEQYF
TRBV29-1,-,CSVVQGMREQYF
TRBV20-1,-,CSAGGDRTYQETQYF
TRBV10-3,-,CASTAVTGTYEQYF
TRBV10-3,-,CASSLSGRGHTF
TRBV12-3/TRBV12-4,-,CASSLQTNTEAFF
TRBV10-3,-,CAISEGGEGGYTF
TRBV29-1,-,CSVERTGKETQYF
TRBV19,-,CASRRRNSGNTIYF
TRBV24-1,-,CATSDSRGPGEKLFF
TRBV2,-,CASSPGAGYSQYF
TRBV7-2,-,CASSSRGGESGYTF
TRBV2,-,CASKDGWNYGYTF
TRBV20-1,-,CSASSDYEQYF
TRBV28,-,CASSLRTGGASYEQYF
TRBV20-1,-,CSAYHSTEAFF
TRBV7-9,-,CASSVGQGSSGNTIYF
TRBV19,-,CASSLGSGRNTGELFF
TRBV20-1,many,CSARNRPTEAFF
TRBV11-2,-,CASSLLTSGRGETQYF
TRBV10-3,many,CAISPAREGTEAFF
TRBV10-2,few,CASSESAGQTYEQYF
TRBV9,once,CASSPRLASGSYEQYF
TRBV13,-,CANSLRFGSETQYF
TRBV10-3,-,CASRPRGLQGKLFF
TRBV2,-,CASLGRESSNYGYTF
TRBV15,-,CATSRGGQVNQPQHF
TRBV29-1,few,CSASQAATDTQYF